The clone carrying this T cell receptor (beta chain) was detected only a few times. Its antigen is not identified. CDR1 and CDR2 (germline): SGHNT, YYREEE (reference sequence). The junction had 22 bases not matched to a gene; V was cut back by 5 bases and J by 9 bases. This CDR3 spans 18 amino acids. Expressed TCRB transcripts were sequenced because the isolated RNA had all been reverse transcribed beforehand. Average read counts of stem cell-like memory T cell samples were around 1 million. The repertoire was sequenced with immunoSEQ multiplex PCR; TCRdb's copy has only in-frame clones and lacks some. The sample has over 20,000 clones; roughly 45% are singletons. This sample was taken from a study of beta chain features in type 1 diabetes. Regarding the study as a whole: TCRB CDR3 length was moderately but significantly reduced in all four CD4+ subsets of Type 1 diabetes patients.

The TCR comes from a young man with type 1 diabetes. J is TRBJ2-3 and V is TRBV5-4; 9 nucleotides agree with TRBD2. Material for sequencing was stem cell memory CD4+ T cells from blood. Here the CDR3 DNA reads TGTGCCAGCAGTATGACAGGCCGGAGGACTAGCGAGCTATCCACGCAGTATTTT. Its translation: CASSMTGRRTSELSTQYF.